A single TCR beta chain is shown here with its context. No antigen is known for it. The germline V gene encodes CDR1 SGHRS and CDR2 YFSETQ. The length of the CDR3 is 14 residues. V lost 4 bases to trimming and J lost 6 bases; unmatched junction nucleotides: 9. Regarding time point: patch test 1, 2 weeks after DPC sensitization. The treatment denotes: therapeutic diphenylcyclopropenone sensitization with weekly scalp DPC. One entry per CDR3 protein results from TCRdb running MiXCR on the RACE reads. The sample includes 300,000 to 450,000 distinct CDR3 sequences, 4.8% of them seen just once. This sample stems from a study of human T cells and chemical hapten exposure. Study at large: The patch tests put 0.01% DPC on the skin of the upper back and were read 6 days later. The cohort included alopecia areata under or over 50% scalp, totalis and universalis. Regarding the study as a whole: After DPC sensitization, TCRs above 1 in 1000 frequency showed no change.

The TCR was taken from a woman between 45 and 60 years old with alopecia areata. Some clones in this sample may be carry-over from other donors' samples. The source material was whole blood, sampled in connection with sensitization to the hapten diphenylcyclopropenone (DPC). The rearrangement joins TRBV5-1 to TRBJ2-7, with 8 bases matching TRBD1. The CDR3 here is CASSLRTGTGEQYF. The CDR3, as DNA: TGCGCCAGCAGCCTAAGGACAGGGACCGGCGAGCAGTACTTC.